These 26 T cell receptor beta chains originate from one sample sequenced in a study of PD-L1 blockade in urothelial cancer. The data were produced by immunoSEQ multiplex PCR, yet TCRdb's version contains in-frame clones alone and is incomplete. The table shows tens of thousands of clones, with over 65% occurring only once. The source was PBMCs, collected around atezolizumab (anti-PD-L1) treatment. Receptors were obtained from a man in his sixties or seventies with urothelial cancer.

The rearrangement links TRBV10-3 to TRBJ2-1; tentatively, D is TRBD2 (6 bases). CDR1 and CDR2 (germline): ENHRY, SYGVKD. The V end lost 8 bases, the J end lost 7 bases, and 9 bases lay between the germline ends. CDR3 size: 11 residues. The CDR3 region is CAIGDFNEQFF. The CDR3 DNA sequence: TGTGCCATCGGGGACTTTAATGAGCAGTTCTTC.

The chain links TRBV2 to TRBJ2-7; D uncertain. Trimming took off 1 base at V and 7 bases at J, with 11 bases between the two ends. CDR1 and CDR2 (germline): SNHLY, FYNNEI. The CDR3 runs to 13 residues. This CDR3 is CASSEESEEEQYF. In DNA form, the CDR3 reads TGTGCCAGCAGTGAAGAATCAGAGGAGGAGCAGTACTTC.

This chain connects TRBV27 to TRBJ2-3, with 7 bases identical to TRBD1. The CDR3 contains 16 residues. Germline V gives CDR1 MNHEY, CDR2 SMNVEV (reference sequence). The J segment lost 4 bases and the V segment lost 5 bases, leaving 12 bases of the junction unmatched. In DNA, the CDR3 is TGTGCCAGCAGTCTCCGAGGGGGCGCAGCCCCAGATACGCAGTATTTT. Protein sequence: CASSLRGGAAPDTQYF.

V and J are TRBV19 and TRBJ2-1; TRBD2 agrees at 9 bases. Germline trimming cut 9 bases from V and 2 bases from J; bases unmatched to any gene: 2. CDR3 length: 13 amino acids. From germline, CDR1 is LNHDA and CDR2 SQIVND (reference sequence). The CDR3 spells CASASGTYNEQFF. Written as DNA, the CDR3 is TGTGCCAGCGCTAGCGGGACCTACAATGAGCAGTTCTTC.

This chain uses TRBV5-4 with TRBJ2-5; weak D call: TRBD1 (5 bases). The V gene's germline CDR1 is SGHNT and CDR2 YYREEE (reference sequence). The CDR3 extends over 13 amino acids. Trimming took 4 bases from V and 7 from J, leaving 14 bases between them. The CDR3 DNA sequence: TGTGCCAGCAGCCTCCAGGGTGTGGGGACCCAGTACTTC. Residues: CASSLQGVGTQYF.

This sequence joins TRBV19 and TRBJ2-1; a weak D match, TRBD2 (6 bases). The CDR3 spans 13 residues. Per the germline V gene, CDR1 is LNHDA and CDR2 is SQIVND (reference sequence). V was cut by 5 bases and J by 10 bases, with 15 bases left in between. For the CDR3, the DNA is TGTGCCAGTAGTTCTGGGACCGCGGGGGAGCAGTTCTTC. Amino acids: CASSSGTAGEQFF.

J is TRBJ2-5 and V is TRBV9, with D possibly being TRBD2 (7 bases). This CDR3 region has 16 residues. Trimming removed 4 bases from V and 1 base from J, with 17 bases in between. Germline V gives CDR1 SGDLS, CDR2 YYNGEE. CDR3 DNA: TGTGCCAGCAGCCCCGCGGGGGCCGGCGGCCAAGAGACCCAGTACTTC. It yields the protein CASSPAGAGGQETQYF.

V is TRBV7-8 and J is TRBJ2-2, with 11 bases matching TRBD2. Germline CDR1 is SGHVS and CDR2 is FQNEAQ. The J segment lost 6 bases and the V segment lost 1 base, leaving 7 bases of the junction unmatched. This CDR3 spans 17 amino acids. CDR3 region: CASSLEGSGRVPGELFF. The DNA of the CDR3 is TGTGCCAGCAGCTTAGAGGGTAGCGGGAGGGTACCCGGGGAGCTGTTTTTT.

The sample holds one count of this clone. This sequence joins TRBV29-1 and TRBJ1-1; no firm D call. V shed 4 bases and J shed 5 bases, with 14 bases lying between them. The CDR3 totals 13 residues. Germline V gene sequence: CDR1 SQVTM, CDR2 ANQGSEA. The CDR3 protein is CSVGPSFKTEAFF. The CDR3 bases are TGCAGCGTTGGGCCCTCATTTAAGACTGAAGCTTTCTTT.

This rearrangement joins TRBV7-6 to TRBJ2-7; TRBD1 matches 11 bases. CDR1 SGHVS and CDR2 FNYEAQ come from the germline V gene. The V gene end was trimmed by 3 bases and the J gene end by 2 bases; junction bases not matched to a gene: 0. This CDR3 has 14 residues. The CDR3 protein is CASSLGQGAYEQYF. Here the CDR3 DNA reads TGTGCCAGCAGCTTGGGACAGGGGGCCTACGAGCAGTACTTC. The full variable domain, rest sourced from reference TRBV7-6 and TRBJ2-7, is GAGVSQSPRYKVTKRGQDVALRCDPISGHVSLYWYRQALGQGPEFLTYFNYEAQQDKSGLPNDRFSAERPEGSISTLTIQRTEQRDSAMYRCASSLGQGAYEQYFGPGTRLTVT.

The chain carries TRBV6-5 and TRBJ1-2, with 7 bases fitting TRBD1. Trimming at V came to 4 bases and at J to 3 bases, leaving 8 bases not matched to a gene. The CDR3 spans 15 residues. Germline values: CDR1 MNHEY, CDR2 SVGAGI. The CDR3 DNA sequence: TGTGCCAGCAGTTCGCGGACAGGAGAATACTATGGCTACACCTTC. This codes for CASSSRTGEYYGYTF.

CDR3: CAVGGSKINYGYTF. In nucleotides, the CDR3 is TGTGCGGTAGGGGGTTCCAAGATTAACTATGGCTACACCTTC. The V and J genes are TRBV6-5 and TRBJ1-2, with D tentatively TRBD1 (6 bases). Per the germline V gene, CDR1 is MNHEY and CDR2 is SVGAGI. The CDR3 length is 14 residues.

This sequence joins TRBV27 and TRBJ2-7; D perhaps matches TRBD2 (6 bases). The CDR3 is made up of 13 amino acids. Trimming removed 6 bases at V and 4 bases at J, with 13 bases between. Germline V lookup: CDR1 MNHEY, CDR2 SMNVEV (reference sequence). CDR3 DNA: TGTGCCAGCAGCGAAACTAGCTGGTACGAGCAGTACTTC. It encodes CASSETSWYEQYF.

The chain uses TRBV6-4 and TRBJ2-7; 10 bases fit TRBD1. This CDR3 has 15 amino acids. Trimming took 2 bases from V and 5 from J; bases not matched to a gene: 6. From germline, CDR1 is MRHNA and CDR2 SNTAGT. The CDR3 nucleotides read TGTGCCAGCAGTGACCTCCGGGACAGGGGTCACGAGCAGTACTTC. This encodes CASSDLRDRGHEQYF.

The rearrangement links TRBV11-1 to TRBJ2-1; a possible D gene is TRBD2 (6 bases). V was trimmed by 2 bases and J by 8 bases, leaving 25 bases between them. Germline CDR1 is SGHAT and CDR2 is FQDESV (reference sequence). This CDR3 comprises 18 residues. CDR3 DNA: TGTGCCAGCAGCTTATTCCCGCCGGGAGCCGTGTTAGAATATGAGCAGTTCTTC. Protein sequence: CASSLFPPGAVLEYEQFF.

The chain recombines TRBV11-1 with TRBJ2-1; TRBD2 aligns across 9 bases. Trimming removed 5 bases from V and 7 bases from J; junction bases left unmatched: 9. CDR3 length: 15 residues. CDR1 SGHAT and CDR2 FQDESV come from the germline V gene (reference sequence). DNA for the CDR3: TGTGCCAGCAGCCCGGGTAGCGGGAGTTTGAATGAGCAGTTCTTC. The encoded protein is CASSPGSGSLNEQFF.

The table lists this clone with a few counts. The chain is built from TRBV7-3 and TRBJ2-2, with D uncertain. Between the trimmed V and J ends, which lost 4 bases and 1 base, there was a span of 7 bases. The V gene's germline CDR1 is SGHTA and CDR2 FQGTGA. The length of the CDR3 is 14 residues. CDR3 sequence (DNA): TGTGCCAGCAGCTATTCGGTGAACACCGGGGAGCTGTTTTTT. It specifies CASSYSVNTGELFF.

The chain is built from TRBV5-8 and TRBJ2-2; tentatively, D is TRBD2 (5 bases). CDR3 length: 15 amino acids. The V end was cut by 5 bases, the J end by 0 bases, with 11 bases between. Germline V CDR1 and CDR2: SGHTS, YDEGEE. The CDR3 sequence: CASRRAGSNTGELFF. Written as DNA, the CDR3 is TGTGCCAGCAGGCGGGCAGGATCGAACACCGGGGAGCTGTTTTTT.

The J gene is TRBJ2-1, the V gene TRBV7-2; 8 bases map to TRBD2. The CDR3 spans 18 residues. J lost 4 bases, V lost 4 bases, and 15 bases had no gene match. Per germline, CDR1 SGHTA and CDR2 FQGNSA. The CDR3 DNA sequence: TGTGCCAGCAGCTCTATCTGGGGCCCGGGCGGGGGGTACAATGAGCAGTTCTTC. It encodes CASSSIWGPGGGYNEQFF.

This sequence joins TRBV7-2 and TRBJ2-7; perhaps TRBD2 as D (5 bases). V was pared by 3 bases and J by 3 bases, with 15 bases between. From germline, CDR1 is SGHTA and CDR2 FQGNSA. The CDR3 is made up of 15 amino acids. Written as DNA, the CDR3 is TGTGCCAGCAGCTTTAGCAGCGGAGCCCTCTACGAGCAGTACTTC. This gives the protein CASSFSSGALYEQYF.

This chain joins TRBV6-4 and TRBJ2-1, with 8 bases lining up with TRBD1. The junction had 6 bases not matched to a gene; V was cut back by 3 bases and J by 8 bases. This CDR3 has 14 residues. Germline lookup yields CDR1 MRHNA and CDR2 SNTAGT. The CDR3 sequence is CASSEQGEKHEQFF. CDR3 nucleotide sequence: TGTGCCAGCAGTGAACAGGGGGAAAAGCATGAGCAGTTCTTC.

This clone appeared a few times. V is TRBV5-4 and J is TRBJ1-2; D call uncertain. CDR1 is SGHNT and CDR2 is YYREEE in the germline V gene (reference sequence). V gave up 0 bases and J gave up 8 bases, with 8 bases separating them. The CDR3 consists of 12 residues. In DNA, the CDR3 is TGTGCCAGCAGCTTGGTAGGCAGGGGCTACACCTTC. Translation: CASSLVGRGYTF.

This clone was seen only a few times. The chain carries TRBV4-1 and TRBJ1-4; 8 nucleotides align to TRBD1. With 5 bases clipped from V and 7 bases from J, the junction kept 12 bases outside the gene matches. CDR3 length equals 16 residues. Per germline, CDR1 MGHRA and CDR2 YSYEKL. CDR3 amino acids: CASSETGVDFFEKLFF. The DNA for the CDR3 is TGCGCCAGCAGCGAGACAGGGGTTGATTTCTTTGAAAAACTGTTTTTT.

The CDR3 nucleotides read TGTGCCAGCAGTTTATCGACAGGGGGAAATCAGCCCCAGCATTTT. As protein: CASSLSTGGNQPQHF. V usage is TRBV27 and J usage is TRBJ1-5, with 9 nucleotides matching TRBD1. The CDR3 runs 15 residues. With V trimmed by 0 bases and J by 4 bases, 1 base remained unmatched. Germline CDR1 MNHEY, CDR2 SMNVEV (reference sequence).

The chain carries TRBV4-3 and TRBJ2-2; TRBD2 aligns across 7 bases. Germline CDR1 LGHNA, CDR2 YSLEER. This CDR3 has 18 residues. The ends lost 3 bases at V and 1 base at J; junction bases unmatched: 11. The CDR3 protein is CASSHFFFIAGNTGELFF. For the CDR3, the DNA is TGCGCCAGCAGCCACTTCTTTTTTATAGCGGGGAACACCGGGGAGCTGTTTTTT.

The J gene is TRBJ1-1, the V gene TRBV19, with a weak D call TRBD1 (6 bases). Germline lookup yields CDR1 LNHDA and CDR2 SQIVND (reference sequence). V dropped 3 bases and J dropped 6 bases, with 11 bases sitting between them. CDR3 length: 13 amino acids. In DNA, the CDR3 is TGTGCCAGTAGTATGCCAGGGGTCCCTGAAGCTTTCTTT. Translating gives CASSMPGVPEAFF.